The entry below describes one TCR beta chain. This clone was counted between two and nine times. There is no known antigen for this receptor. No base quality values were provided; no much bigger clone lies one nucleotide off. This sample was taken from a study of technical replicates of blood from a handful of donors (dated 2017 in TCRdb). The cysteine opens and the phenylalanine closes a CDR3 of 14 amino acids. CDR3 DNA is the only sequence kept; it has 42 bases, read in frame from the first base. Libraries were prepared through the immunoSEQ multiplex PCR assay. TCRdb's version of the immuneACCESS table is confined to in-frame rearrangements and falls short of the full clone set. An unresolved V gene accounts for under half of the shortfall where checked; the remainder is of unknown origin. Within this sample are roughly 12,000 clones, with 79% of them counted one time only. Roughly 15% of the sample rests with the top ten.

The material sequenced was PBMCs. The TCR was taken from a human donor in good health. The rearranged chain carries TRBV21-1 and TRBJ1-5; the DNA was not used to check the table's D call, TRBD1. TRBV21-1 is a recognized pseudogene. CDR3 region: CASSPRTGNQPQHF. In nucleotides, the sequence is TGTGCCAGCAGCCCCCGGACAGGGAATCAGCCCCAGCATTTT.